These 27 T cell receptor beta chains were all obtained from the same sample, sequenced in a study of shared clonotypes between healthy human individuals. Using immunoSEQ multiplex PCR, the repertoire was profiled, and TCRdb retains in-frame clones only, with some absent. The table shows around 940,000 clones, with around three quarters occurring only once. Sequencing used memory CD4+ T cells sorted from blood. Subset specified: CD45RA-negative fraction. These receptors were collected from a man aged 18 to 30 in good health.

The CDR3 region has the DNA TGTGCCAGCAGAGTACAGGGTTCCTATGAAAAACTGTTTTTT. It encodes CASRVQGSYEKLFF. This chain links TRBV2 with TRBJ1-4; tentative D call: TRBD1 (6 bases). The CDR3 spans 14 residues. Germline loops: CDR1 SNHLY, CDR2 FYNNEI. Trimming left V 6 bases short and J 6 bases short, with 14 bases between.

The V and J genes are TRBV11-1 and TRBJ2-7; 9 bases match TRBD1. The CDR3 consists of 16 residues. Trimming removed 6 bases from V and 1 base from J; junction bases left unmatched: 10. CDR1 SGHAT and CDR2 FQDESV come from the germline V gene (reference sequence). The CDR3 nucleotides read TGTGCCAGCAGGCCGGGCGCCGGGACAGGGTCCTACGAGCAGTACTTC. Translating it yields CASRPGAGTGSYEQYF.

This clone showed up just a few times. In the same sample, other DNA sequences code for this CDR3. The genes are TRBV5-6 and TRBJ1-3, with no clear D. The germline CDR1 and CDR2 sequences are SGHDT and YYEEEE. The ends were cut back, 0 bases at V and 0 bases at J, with 7 bases in the middle. The CDR3 is 15 residues long. The chain's CDR3 is CASSLVASSGNTIYF. CDR3 bases: TGTGCCAGCAGCTTGGTGGCCAGCTCTGGAAACACCATATATTTT.

The chain has TRBV11-2 and TRBJ1-1, with 8 bases aligning to TRBD1. CDR3 length: 11 residues. With 4 bases clipped from V and 11 bases from J, the junction kept 3 bases outside the gene matches. CDR1 and CDR2 from the germline V gene are SGHAT and FQNNGV. DNA for the CDR3: TGTGCCAGCAGCTCGGACAGGGCCGCTTTCTTT. It codes for CASSSDRAAFF.

V is TRBV5-4 and J is TRBJ1-1, with a possible D match to TRBD1 (5 bases). With 4 bases removed from V and 2 bases from J, the gap between germline ends came to 12 bases. The CDR3 length is 14 residues. Per the germline V gene, CDR1 is SGHNT and CDR2 is YYREEE (reference sequence). The CDR3 loop is CASSLGTGNTEAFF. The CDR3 DNA is TGTGCCAGCAGCCTCGGGACGGGAAACACTGAAGCTTTCTTT.

This sequence joins TRBV5-6 and TRBJ2-3; D not certain. Between the trimmed V and J ends, which lost 4 bases and 2 bases, there was a span of 14 bases. The CDR3 sequence is 15 residues long. CDR1 and CDR2 from the germline V gene are SGHDT and YYEEEE. As DNA, the CDR3 is TGTGCCAGCAGCCTATGGCCTGGGGTCACAGATACGCAGTATTTT. Residues: CASSLWPGVTDTQYF.

The chain uses TRBV2 and TRBJ1-3; 11 nucleotides line up with TRBD1. This CDR3 is built from 16 residues. V shed 6 bases, J shed 0 bases, and the junction held 4 bases outside the gene matches. Germline lookup yields CDR1 SNHLY and CDR2 FYNNEI. The CDR3 DNA follows: TGTGCCAGCAGGGCCGGGACAGGGGGCTCTGGAAACACCATATATTTT. This encodes CASRAGTGGSGNTIYF.

The chain links TRBV7-6 to TRBJ2-7; possible D gene TRBD1, 6 bases. Deletions cut 5 bases from V and 3 bases from J, with 11 bases between. Germline V gene sequence: CDR1 SGHVS, CDR2 FNYEAQ. The CDR3 loop spans 13 amino acids. CDR3 protein: CASSPTGHYEQYF. The DNA of the CDR3 is TGTGCCAGCAGCCCGACAGGACACTACGAGCAGTACTTC.

CDR3 loop: CASRPNPGIDTGELFF. The CDR3 DNA is TGTGCCAGTAGGCCTAACCCAGGGATAGACACCGGGGAGCTGTTTTTT. The chain recombines TRBV19 with TRBJ2-2; tentatively, D is TRBD1 (5 bases). This CDR3 has 16 residues. V was shortened by 6 bases and J by 3 bases, with 17 bases between the two germline ends. CDR1 LNHDA and CDR2 SQIVND come from the germline V gene (reference sequence).

The V call is TRBV6-1, the J call TRBJ2-7; D gene unclear. Germline CDR1 reads MNHNS; CDR2 reads SASEGT. Deletions cut 4 bases from V and 7 bases from J, with 14 bases between. This CDR3 is 13 amino acids long. The CDR3 protein is CASSGQNYGEQYF. CDR3 nucleotide sequence: TGTGCCAGCAGTGGTCAGAACTACGGGGAGCAGTACTTC.

This chain links TRBV5-1 with TRBJ2-2; 9 nucleotides agree with TRBD1. Germline CDR1 and CDR2: SGHRS and YFSETQ. The CDR3 totals 16 residues. After removal of 4 bases from V and 2 bases from J, the junction contained 6 bases not matched to a gene. CDR3 DNA: TGCGCCAGCAGCGTCACAGGGGGCCCAAACACCGGGGAGCTGTTTTTT. It is translated as CASSVTGGPNTGELFF.

CDR3 nucleotide sequence: TGTGCCAGCAGCTCCCGATACAGGGATACCGGGGAGCTGTTTTTT. Translation gives CASSSRYRDTGELFF. V is TRBV9 and J is TRBJ2-2; a weak D match, TRBD1 (6 bases). The V end lost 4 bases, the J end lost 5 bases, and 15 bases lay between the germline ends. Germline V lookup: CDR1 SGDLS, CDR2 YYNGEE. The CDR3 has 15 residues.

At least ten counts were recorded for this clone. This rearrangement joins TRBV13 to TRBJ2-7; D may be TRBD1 (7 bases). V shed 8 bases and J shed 3 bases, with 14 bases lying between them. The germline V gene has CDR1 PRHDT and CDR2 FYEKMQ (reference sequence). The CDR3 contains 13 residues. CDR3 coding DNA: TGTGCCAGCCAGGGGGGTCGGGACTACGAGCAGTACTTC. It is translated as CASQGGRDYEQYF.

This sequence joins TRBV2 and TRBJ1-5; D may be TRBD1 (6 bases). Germline assignment: CDR1 SNHLY and CDR2 FYNNEI. The germline V and J ends were trimmed by 7 bases and 6 bases, with 25 bases remaining between them. This CDR3 has 17 amino acids. The CDR3 nucleotides read TGTGCCAGCACGGCCCCCACCGGGGCAGGGGTGGGTCAGCCCCAGCATTTT. Translated: CASTAPTGAGVGQPQHF.

The chain employs TRBV5-1 and TRBJ1-5; D not resolved. The CDR3 extends over 16 amino acids. Trimming pared 0 bases from V and 1 base from J, leaving 11 bases between. Germline lookup yields CDR1 SGHRS and CDR2 YFSETQ. The CDR3: CASSLDGRTSNQPQHF. DNA of the CDR3: TGCGCCAGCAGCTTGGATGGCAGAACCAGCAATCAGCCCCAGCATTTT.

As concerns this clone: The same CDR3 arises from other DNA sequences in this sample as well. This rearrangement joins TRBV28 to TRBJ1-5; 8 nucleotides align to TRBD1. Germline V gene data show CDR1 as MDHEN and CDR2 as SYDVKM. Losses at the gene ends were 8 bases for V and 2 bases for J; bases not matched to a gene: 5. The CDR3 has 14 amino acids. The CDR3 loop is CASGTGGGNQPQHF. The CDR3 region has the DNA TGTGCCAGCGGAACAGGGGGAGGCAATCAGCCCCAGCATTTT.

This clone was counted once. The chain recombines TRBV2 with TRBJ2-3; 10 nucleotides align to TRBD2. Germline CDR1 SNHLY, CDR2 FYNNEI. Trimming took 3 bases from V and 8 from J; bases not matched to a gene: 5. The CDR3 extends over 14 amino acids. Here the CDR3 DNA reads TGTGCCAGCAGTGATCTAGCGGGAGTCTCTACGCAGTATTTT. Its protein is CASSDLAGVSTQYF.

The V call is TRBV13, the J call TRBJ2-5; weak D call: TRBD2 (6 bases). V lost 6 bases to trimming and J lost 0 bases, with 17 bases between them. The CDR3 consists of 16 residues. CDR1 PRHDT and CDR2 FYEKMQ come from the germline V gene (reference sequence). The CDR3 bases are TGTGCCAGCAGACTCTTAGGGGCGGGGCACCAAGAGACCCAGTACTTC. This sequence encodes CASRLLGAGHQETQYF.

The rearrangement links TRBV10-2 to TRBJ2-7, with 7 nucleotides matching TRBD2. Trimming at V came to 6 bases and at J to 5 bases, leaving 13 bases not matched to a gene. Germline-derived CDR1 and CDR2 are WSHSY and SAAADI. The CDR3 is 15 amino acids. In nucleotides, the CDR3 is TGCGCCAGCAGGCTTACCAGCTCCGGACTAGACGAGCAGTACTTC. As protein: CASRLTSSGLDEQYF.

This clone was found once. The genes are TRBV23-1 and TRBJ1-6; D may be TRBD1 (6 bases). Being an ORF, TRBV23-1 has a function that is uncertain. This CDR3 spans 16 amino acids. V lost 0 bases and J lost 7, with 13 bases in between. The CDR3 reads CASSQSVDSDNSPLHF. CDR3 nucleotides: TGCGCCAGCAGTCAATCGGTGGACAGCGACAATTCACCCCTCCACTTT.

The rearrangement uses TRBV6-5 and TRBJ2-7; 10 bases fit TRBD1. The CDR3 length is 15 residues. In germline, CDR1 is MNHEY, CDR2 SVGAGI. The V segment lost 6 bases and the J segment 5 bases; nucleotides outside the gene matches: 10. As DNA, the CDR3 is TGTGCCAGCAGCAGACAGGGGGCGCGTTCGGACGAGCAGTACTTC. Encoded protein: CASSRQGARSDEQYF.

This chain connects TRBV2 to TRBJ1-6, with a tentative D call TRBD1 (6 bases). Germline CDR1 SNHLY, CDR2 FYNNEI. The V end lost 3 bases, the J end lost 7 bases, and 13 bases lay between the germline ends. This CDR3 spans 15 amino acids. The CDR3 loop reads CASSEGAPRNSPLHF. The DNA for the CDR3 is TGTGCCAGCAGTGAGGGGGCGCCGAGAAATTCACCCCTCCACTTT.

CDR3 nucleotides: TGTGCCAGCAGCAGGAGGCAGGGGGACACAGATACGCAGTATTTT. This translates into CASSRRQGDTDTQYF. The gene calls are TRBV9 and TRBJ2-3; 7 bases map to TRBD1. From germline, CDR1 is SGDLS and CDR2 YYNGEE. CDR3 size: 15 residues. With V trimmed by 4 bases and J by 2 bases, 7 bases remained unmatched.

This clone was seen once. The CDR3 here is CASSSETWGGEQYF. The CDR3 region has the DNA TGTGCCAGCAGCTCAGAGACCTGGGGCGGGGAGCAGTACTTC. The rearrangement links TRBV5-5 to TRBJ2-7; the D gene could be TRBD1 or TRBD2 (5 bases each). Germline lookup yields CDR1 SGHKS and CDR2 YYEKEE (reference sequence). CDR3 length: 14 residues. V was cut by 3 bases and J by 7 bases, with 17 bases left in between.

About this clone itself: The junction shows a germline mismatch at one end, possibly a read error. The genes are TRBV19 and TRBJ2-6; TRBD1 agrees at 7 bases. From germline, CDR1 is LNHDA and CDR2 SQIVND (reference sequence). The CDR3 consists of 15 residues. The CDR3 bases are TGTGCCAGTGGTACCTCAGCAGGGGGAGCCATCGTCCTGACTTTC. Amino acid sequence: CASGTSAGGAIVLTF.

The rearrangement links TRBV7-3 to TRBJ2-1; D perhaps matches TRBD2 (5 bases). The CDR3 covers 13 residues. CDR1 SGHTA and CDR2 FQGTGA come from the germline V gene. Trimming left V 4 bases short and J 4 bases short, with 8 bases between. The CDR3 loop reads CASSSGVYNEQFF. The CDR3 DNA follows: TGTGCCAGCAGCTCCGGGGTGTACAATGAGCAGTTCTTC.

Worth noting for this clone: With a much larger clone just one base away, this may be a read error. The sample carries other DNA sequences with the same CDR3. J is TRBJ1-2 and V is TRBV5-1; the match to TRBD1 covers 7 bases. The CDR3 covers 13 residues. With V trimmed by 1 base and J by 3 bases, 0 bases remained unmatched. Germline loops: CDR1 SGHRS, CDR2 YFSETQ. This chain's CDR3 is CASSLQGDYGYTF. For the CDR3, the DNA is TGCGCCAGCAGCTTGCAGGGGGACTATGGCTACACCTTC.